This TCR beta chain was documented in a study of cytomegalovirus exposure and HLA in healthy donors. Between the trimmed V and J ends, which lost 5 bases and 1 base, there was a span of 8 bases. Germline CDR1 and CDR2: ENHRY and SYGVKD. The CDR3 length is 13 residues. With 60 Vbeta and 13 Jbeta primers, the PCR was carried out. Clones were sequenced by immunoSEQ multiplex PCR, and TCRdb holds only the in-frame ones, with some missing. The sample holds over 150,000 clones, more than 65% seen once. The rearrangement links TRBV10-3 to TRBJ1-1; TRBD1 is a possible D gene (5 bases). Sequencing input: PBMCs. The clonotype originates from a girl aged 2 to 10 in good health and CMV-seropositive. CDR3 in amino acids: CAISFTGNTEAFF. The CDR3 coding sequence is TGTGCCATCAGTTTCACAGGGAACACTGAAGCTTTCTTT.